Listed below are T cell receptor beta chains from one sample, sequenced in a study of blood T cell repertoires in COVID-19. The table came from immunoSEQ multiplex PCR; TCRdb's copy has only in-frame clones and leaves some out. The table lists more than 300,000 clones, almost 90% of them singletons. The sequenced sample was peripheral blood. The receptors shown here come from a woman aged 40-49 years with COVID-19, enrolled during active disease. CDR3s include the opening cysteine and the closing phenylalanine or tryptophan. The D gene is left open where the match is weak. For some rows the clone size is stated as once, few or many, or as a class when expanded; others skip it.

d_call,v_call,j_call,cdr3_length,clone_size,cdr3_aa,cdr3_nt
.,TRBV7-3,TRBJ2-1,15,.,CASSRRRGAQNEQFF,TGTGCCAGCAGCCGCCGGAGAGGAGCACAAAATGAGCAGTTCTTC
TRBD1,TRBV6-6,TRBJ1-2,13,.,CASSLGDSYGYTF,TGTGCCAGCAGTTTAGGGGACAGCTATGGCTACACCTTC
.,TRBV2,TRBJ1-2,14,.,CASSAEKGHAGYTF,TGTGCCAGCAGTGCAGAGAAGGGGCACGCTGGCTACACCTTC
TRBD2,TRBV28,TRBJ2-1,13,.,CGSASGLYNEQFF,TGTGGGAGTGCTAGCGGACTCTACAATGAGCAGTTCTTC
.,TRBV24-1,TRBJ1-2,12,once,CATSRGGYGYTF,TGTGCCACCAGTCGGGGGGGGTATGGCTACACCTTC
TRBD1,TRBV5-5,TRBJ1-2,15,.,CASSPGTGGSYGYTF,TGTGCCAGCAGCCCAGGGACAGGTGGTTCCTATGGCTACACCTTC
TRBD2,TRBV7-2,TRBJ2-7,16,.,CASSPPRLAYSYEQYF,TGTGCCAGCAGCCCCCCTAGACTAGCGTACTCCTACGAGCAGTACTTC
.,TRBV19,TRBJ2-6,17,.,CASSIPPGVSGANVLTF,TGTGCCAGTAGTATACCCCCGGGGGTCTCTGGGGCCAACGTCCTGACTTTC
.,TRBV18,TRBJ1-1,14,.,CASSANRANTEAFF,TGTGCCAGCTCGGCGAACAGGGCCAACACTGAAGCTTTCTTT
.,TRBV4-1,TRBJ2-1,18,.,CASSQDYGAVAIRDEQFF,TGCGCCAGCAGCCAAGATTACGGTGCGGTAGCTATCCGGGATGAGCAGTTCTTC
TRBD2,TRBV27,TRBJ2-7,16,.,CASSKPLAGGPYEQYF,TGTGCCAGCAGCAAGCCTCTAGCGGGGGGCCCCTACGAGCAGTACTTC
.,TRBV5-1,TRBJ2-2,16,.,CASSLDRRQGNGELFF,TGCGCCAGCAGCTTGGACAGGCGTCAGGGGAACGGGGAGCTGTTTTTT
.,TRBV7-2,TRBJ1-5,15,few,CASSLVGGSNQPQHF,TGTGCCAGCAGCTTAGTAGGAGGTAGCAATCAGCCCCAGCATTTT
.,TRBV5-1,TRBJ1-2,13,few,CASSLDRDYGYTF,TGCGCCAGCAGCTTGGACAGGGACTATGGCTACACCTTC
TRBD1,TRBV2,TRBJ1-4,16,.,CASSESGQAFTEKLFF,TGTGCCAGCAGTGAATCTGGACAGGCTTTTACTGAAAAACTGTTTTTT
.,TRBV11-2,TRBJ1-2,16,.,CASSLGDRPGDYGYTF,TGTGCCAGCAGCTTAGGGGATCGGCCGGGGGACTATGGCTACACCTTC
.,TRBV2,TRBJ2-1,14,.,CASSPDDSYNEQFF,TGTGCCAGCAGTCCGGACGACAGTTACAATGAGCAGTTCTTC
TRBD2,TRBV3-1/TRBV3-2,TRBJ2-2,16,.,CASSLLAGGLGGELFF,TGTGCCAGCAGCCTACTAGCGGGAGGTTTGGGCGGGGAGCTGTTTTTT
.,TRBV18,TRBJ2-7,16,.,CASSPTLPGEFYEQYF,TGTGCCAGCTCACCGACCCTACCGGGGGAATTCTACGAGCAGTACTTC
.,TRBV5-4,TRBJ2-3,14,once,CASSLKGVTDTQYF,TGTGCCAGCAGCCTAAAGGGGGTCACAGATACGCAGTATTTT
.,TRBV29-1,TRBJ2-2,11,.,CSAGSSGELFF,TGCAGCGCCGGGAGTTCCGGGGAGCTGTTTTTT
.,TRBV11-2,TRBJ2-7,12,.,CASSPPSYEQYF,TGTGCCAGCAGCCCCCCTAGCTACGAGCAGTACTTC